This is a list of T cell receptor beta chains from one sample in a study of cytomegalovirus exposure and HLA in healthy donors. The table came from immunoSEQ multiplex PCR; TCRdb's copy has only in-frame clones and leaves some out. The repertoire holds roughly 140,000 clones, with 79% as singletons. Sequencing was done on a sample of PBMCs. Receptors originate from a man in his fifties in good health and CMV-seropositive. CDR3s include the opening cysteine and the closing phenylalanine or tryptophan. D genes are given only for firm matches. Clone size is not always given. Where it is, it says once, few, many or a class for expanded clones.

size	V	J	D	CDR3	DNA
.	TRBV11-3	TRBJ2-5	TRBD2	CASSSGLADETQYF	TGTGCCAGCAGCTCCGGACTAGCCGATGAGACCCAGTACTTC
.	TRBV5-1	TRBJ2-5	.	CASRQKETQYF	TGCGCCAGCCGACAGAAAGAGACCCAGTACTTC
few	TRBV5-1	TRBJ1-4	.	CASSLGQTTNEKLFF	TGCGCCAGCAGCTTAGGACAGACAACTAATGAAAAACTGTTTTTT
.	TRBV11-2	TRBJ1-2	.	CASSFTDSTNYGYTF	TGTGCCAGCAGCTTCACGGACAGCACCAACTATGGCTACACCTTC
few	TRBV23-1	TRBJ2-1	TRBD2	CASGPQGLRLGEQFF	TGCGCCAGCGGTCCCCAGGGACTAAGGCTGGGTGAGCAGTTCTTC
.	TRBV5-1	TRBJ2-7	TRBD2	CASSFGTSGSSYEQYF	TGCGCCAGCAGCTTCGGGACTAGCGGGAGTTCCTACGAGCAGTACTTC
.	TRBV2	TRBJ2-5	.	CASSLLYQETQYF	TGTGCCAGCAGTTTATTGTACCAAGAGACCCAGTACTTC
.	TRBV20-1	TRBJ2-7	TRBD1	CSAYRGAGQYF	TGCAGTGCTTACAGGGGCGCGGGGCAGTACTTC
once	TRBV5-1	TRBJ2-3	.	CASSLEGGSTDTQYF	TGCGCCAGCAGCTTGGAAGGGGGTTCGACAGATACGCAGTATTTT
once	TRBV7-2	TRBJ2-1	.	CASSPRRVAVYNEQFF	TGTGCCAGCAGCCCCCGTCGGGTAGCGGTTTACAATGAGCAGTTCTTC
.	TRBV27	TRBJ1-1	.	CASSHRANTEAFF	TGTGCCAGCAGTCACAGGGCGAACACTGAAGCTTTCTTT
.	TRBV4-2	TRBJ2-1	TRBD2	CASSQDFASGGREQFF	TGTGCCAGCAGCCAAGATTTCGCTAGCGGGGGGAGGGAGCAGTTCTTC
once	TRBV18	TRBJ2-7	TRBD1	CASSQGDMGSGYEQYF	TGTGCCAGCTCTCAGGGGGACATGGGGAGTGGCTACGAGCAGTACTTC
.	TRBV2	TRBJ2-3	.	CAIVPDTQYF	TGTGCCATAGTCCCAGATACGCAGTATTTT
.	TRBV27	TRBJ2-1	TRBD2	CASSPTSGRGNEQFF	TGTGCCAGCAGTCCGACTAGCGGGAGAGGCAATGAGCAGTTCTTC
.	TRBV2	TRBJ1-1	.	CATKPGLSNTEAFF	TGTGCCACTAAACCGGGACTAAGCAACACTGAAGCTTTCTTT
.	TRBV7-9	TRBJ2-7	.	CASSRDSTPYEQYF	TGTGCCAGCAGCCGGGACTCGACCCCCTACGAGCAGTACTTC
.	TRBV20-1	TRBJ2-1	.	CSASTRTPFF	TGCAGTGCTAGTACGCGTACCCCGTTCTTC
.	TRBV9	TRBJ2-5	.	CASSPPLTRADKLEETQYF	TGTGCCAGCAGCCCACCCCTCACGAGGGCGGATAAACTGGAAGAGACCCAGTACTTC
.	TRBV5-1	TRBJ2-5	TRBD2	CASSTQGLAGETQYF	TGCGCCAGCAGCACCCAAGGACTAGCGGGGGAGACCCAGTACTTC
.	TRBV28	TRBJ1-2	TRBD1	CASSLSRGLGYTF	TGTGCCAGCAGTTTATCCAGGGGGCTAGGCTACACCTTC
.	TRBV7-9	TRBJ2-1	TRBD2	CASSGGLAGVFRDEQFF	TGTGCCAGCAGCGGGGGACTAGCGGGAGTATTCCGCGATGAGCAGTTCTTC
.	TRBV10-3	TRBJ2-7	TRBD2	CAISTTSGSYEQYF	TGTGCCATCAGTACCACTAGCGGGAGCTACGAGCAGTACTTC
few	TRBV27	TRBJ1-6	TRBD1	CASSPAPGQRTRSPLHF	TGTGCCAGCAGCCCTGCGCCGGGACAGCGCACTCGGTCACCCCTCCACTTT
.	TRBV28	TRBJ2-7	TRBD2	CASRSSGLAETYEQYF	TGTGCCAGCAGAAGTTCCGGACTAGCTGAGACCTACGAGCAGTACTTC
.	TRBV15	TRBJ2-1	TRBD2	CATSTASGTRNEQFF	TGTGCCACCAGCACGGCTAGCGGGACCAGAAATGAGCAGTTCTTC
.	TRBV18	TRBJ1-2	TRBD1	CASSPGQSYGYTF	TGCGCCAGCTCCCCGGGACAGAGCTATGGCTACACCTTC
.	TRBV5-1	TRBJ2-7	.	CASSLFSRGAYEQYF	TGCGCCAGCAGCTTGTTTTCAAGGGGTGCGTACGAGCAGTACTTC
once	TRBV13	TRBJ2-1	.	CASMGFGGFQGDEQFF	TGTGCCAGCATGGGGTTTGGCGGGTTCCAAGGCGATGAGCAGTTCTTC
.	TRBV9	TRBJ2-7	.	CASSVDMGPYEQYF	TGTGCCAGCAGCGTAGATATGGGCCCATACGAGCAGTACTTC